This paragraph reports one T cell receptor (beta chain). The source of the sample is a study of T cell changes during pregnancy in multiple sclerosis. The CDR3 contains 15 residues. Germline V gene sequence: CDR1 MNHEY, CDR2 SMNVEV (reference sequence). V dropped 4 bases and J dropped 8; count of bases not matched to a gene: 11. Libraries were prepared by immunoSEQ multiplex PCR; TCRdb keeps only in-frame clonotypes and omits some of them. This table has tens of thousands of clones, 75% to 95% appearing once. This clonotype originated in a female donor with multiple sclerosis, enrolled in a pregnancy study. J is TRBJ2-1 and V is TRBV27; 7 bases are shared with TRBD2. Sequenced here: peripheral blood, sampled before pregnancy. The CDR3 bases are TGTGCCAGCAGTTGGGGCGGGGGTAAGGTGCATGAGCAGTTCTTC. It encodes CASSWGGGKVHEQFF.